The 16 T cell receptor beta chains below come from one sample, sequenced in a study of vaccination and CD4 T cells after COVID-19. Treatment here: roughly 10-day PBMC culture with coronavirus spike peptide pools or control peptides (ViraFEST assay). Prior to the COVID-19 pandemic (2011-2018), the unexposed donor's CD4+ T cells were collected. The Oncomine TCR Beta short-read assay was applied to DNA of cultured CD4+ T cells. Via MiXCR, TCRdb re-called the PCR reads, giving one row per CDR3 protein. This table holds over a thousand distinct CDR3 sequences, around 12% found once. Their antigens are not known. The sample was CD4+ T cells from blood, cultured in vitro. The receptors shown here come from a human donor in good health.

Only a few counts were recorded for this clonotype. DNA for the CDR3: TGTGCCTGGAGCTTTACGACAGATACGCAGTATTTT. As protein: CAWSFTTDTQYF. The chain is built from TRBV30 and TRBJ2-3; the D is unclear. V was trimmed by 3 bases and J by 3 bases, leaving 7 bases between them. CDR3 length: 12 residues. Germline CDR1 and CDR2: GTSNPN and SVGIG (reference sequence).

Sample share makes this clonotype medium-sized. The gene calls are TRBV23-1 and TRBJ1-2, with D maybe TRBD1 (6 bases). TRBV23-1 qualifies as an ORF whose function is uncertain. Trimming shortened V by 6 bases and J by 4 bases, and 24 bases separated the two germline ends. The CDR3 totals 17 residues. For the CDR3, the DNA is TGCGCCAGCAGACTGGGGCAGGGGCTCACCGATGGCTATGGCTACACCTTC. It encodes CASRLGQGLTDGYGYTF.

By sample fraction, this clonotype is large. This rearrangement joins TRBV19 to TRBJ1-6, with D unresolved. Germline V gene sequence: CDR1 LNHDA, CDR2 SQIVND (reference sequence). The CDR3 is 11 residues long. V dropped 2 bases and J dropped 14 bases, with 7 bases sitting between them. CDR3 coding DNA: TGTGCCAGTAGTATACGGTCAACCCTCCACTTT. Encoded protein: CASSIRSTLHF.

This clonotype rates as medium-sized. The chain has TRBV24-1 and TRBJ2-7, with 9 positions matching TRBD1. This CDR3 comprises 17 residues. The V gene's germline CDR1 is KGHDR and CDR2 SFDVKD. V dropped 4 bases and J dropped 2; count of bases not matched to a gene: 11. The CDR3 region has the DNA TGTGCCACCAGTGACCACAATATGGGGACAGGGACCTACGAGCAGTACTTC. Residues: CATSDHNMGTGTYEQYF.

This clonotype is termed medium-sized. The rearrangement links TRBV11-3 to TRBJ2-5; 16 bases line up with TRBD2. The J segment lost 4 bases and the V segment lost 5 bases, leaving 7 bases of the junction unmatched. CDR3 length equals 17 residues. Germline V CDR1 and CDR2: SGHNT, YENEEA. The CDR3 DNA sequence: TGTGCCAGCAGCCCCGGGACTAGCGGGGGGGCCGGAGAGACCCAGTACTTC. Protein sequence: CASSPGTSGGAGETQYF.

In its sample, this clonotype ranks as medium-sized (0.01 to 0.1%). The chain has TRBV28 and TRBJ2-1, with a possible D match to TRBD1 (6 bases). The CDR3 is 11 residues long. Germline CDR1 is MDHEN and CDR2 is SYDVKM. Trimming stripped 5 bases from V and 13 bases from J, with 12 bases between. This chain's CDR3 is CASSAYGTQFF. In DNA form, the CDR3 reads TGTGCCAGCAGTGCCTACGGGACACAGTTCTTC.

In the case of this clonotype: This sequence may be a read error, since a much larger clone differs from it by one base. The rearrangement links TRBV29-1 to TRBJ2-3; D uncertain. Per germline, CDR1 SQVTM and CDR2 ANQGSEA. CDR3 length: 12 amino acids. V lost 6 bases and J lost 7, with 14 bases in between. CDR3 protein: CSVVPDANTQYF. The CDR3 nucleotides are TGCAGCGTAGTTCCCGACGCGAATACGCAGTATTTT.

As concerns this clonotype: This may stem from a read error, because a much larger clone lies one nucleotide away. The chain employs TRBV7-3 and TRBJ2-5; D uncertain. The CDR3 contains 15 residues. CDR1 SGHTA and CDR2 FQGTGA come from the germline V gene. The CDR3 sequence is CVSSLGQTLQETQYF. The CDR3 DNA sequence: TGTGTCAGCAGCTTAGGGCAGACCCTCCAAGAGACCCAGTACTTC.

This clonotype was found a few times. The V call is TRBV19, the J call TRBJ2-2, with unresolved D. The V end lost 4 bases, the J end lost 5 bases, and 11 bases lay between the germline ends. The CDR3 totals 14 residues. CDR1 LNHDA and CDR2 SQIVND come from the germline V gene (reference sequence). CDR3 DNA: TGTGCCAGTAGTACTAATTGGGGAACCGGGGAGCTGTTTTTT. This encodes CASSTNWGTGELFF.

This clonotype rates as hyperexpanded. The V and J genes are TRBV28 and TRBJ2-2; D not certain. The ends were cut back, 4 bases at V and 8 bases at J, with 11 bases in the middle. Germline lookup yields CDR1 MDHEN and CDR2 SYDVKM. This CDR3 is built from 13 residues. The CDR3 nucleotides read TGTGCCAGCAGTTCCCGTGGTATAGGGGAGCTGTTTTTT. Translated: CASSSRGIGELFF.

Concerning this clonotype: A much bigger clone sits one base away, suggesting this may be a read error. This rearrangement joins TRBV19 to TRBJ1-2; 7 nucleotides match TRBD1. The trim removed 5 bases at V and 7 bases at J, leaving 7 bases unmatched. This CDR3 comprises 13 residues. CDR1 and CDR2 (germline): LNHDA, SQIVND (reference sequence). The CDR3 DNA reads as TGTGCCAGTAGTGCACAGGGGAGGGGTGGCTACACCTTC. The encoded protein is CASSAQGRGGYTF.

In this sample, this clonotype is medium-sized. CDR3 loop: CSARDGLDEQYF. The CDR3 DNA is TGCAGTGCTAGAGATGGGCTCGACGAGCAGTACTTC. The rearrangement links TRBV20-1 to TRBJ2-7; D is uncertain. Looked up from germline, CDR1 is DFQATT and CDR2 is SNEGSKA (reference sequence). CDR3 size: 12 residues. V lost 0 bases and J lost 5, with 8 bases in between.

This clonotype is medium-sized by share. This sequence joins TRBV12-3 or TRBV12-4 and TRBJ1-2, with D unresolved. The CDR3 contains 13 residues. The ends were cut back, 2 bases at V and 1 base at J, with 5 bases in the middle. CDR3 residues: CASSLTSNYGYTF. CDR3 coding DNA: TGTGCCAGCAGTTTAACCAGTAACTATGGCTACACCTTC.

The table lists this clonotype with a count of one. This clone may be a read error of a much larger clone one base away. The V and J genes are TRBV11-1 and TRBJ2-7; D not resolved. This CDR3 spans 14 amino acids. Germline lookup yields CDR1 SGHAT and CDR2 FQDESV (reference sequence). The V end was cut by 8 bases, the J end by 3 bases, with 17 bases between. CDR3 bases: TGTGCCAGCGGCGTCACTAACCCTCACTACGAGCAGTACTTC. This sequence encodes CASGVTNPHYEQYF.

For this clonotype: This may be a read error: a much more frequent sequence differs by one nucleotide. The chain links TRBV28 to TRBJ1-1; possible D gene TRBD1, 6 bases. Deletions cut 3 bases from V and 10 bases from J, with 27 bases between. The germline V gene has CDR1 MDHEN and CDR2 SYDVKM. CDR3 length equals 17 residues. Written as DNA, the CDR3 is TGTGCCAGCAGTTTCCCCCCGGGGGGGCGGGGAGCGCGTGGAGCTTTCTTT. Translated, it gives CASSFPPGGRGARGAFF.

By sample fraction, this clonotype is medium-sized. The rearrangement joins TRBV19 to TRBJ1-1; 8 nucleotides align to TRBD1. V gave up 5 bases and J gave up 1 base; unmatched junction bases: 6. This CDR3 has 15 amino acids. From germline, CDR1 is LNHDA and CDR2 SQIVND (reference sequence). CDR3 in DNA: TGTGCCAGTAGTGGCCGGGACAGGAGGAACACTGAAGCTTTCTTT. The encoded protein is CASSGRDRRNTEAFF.